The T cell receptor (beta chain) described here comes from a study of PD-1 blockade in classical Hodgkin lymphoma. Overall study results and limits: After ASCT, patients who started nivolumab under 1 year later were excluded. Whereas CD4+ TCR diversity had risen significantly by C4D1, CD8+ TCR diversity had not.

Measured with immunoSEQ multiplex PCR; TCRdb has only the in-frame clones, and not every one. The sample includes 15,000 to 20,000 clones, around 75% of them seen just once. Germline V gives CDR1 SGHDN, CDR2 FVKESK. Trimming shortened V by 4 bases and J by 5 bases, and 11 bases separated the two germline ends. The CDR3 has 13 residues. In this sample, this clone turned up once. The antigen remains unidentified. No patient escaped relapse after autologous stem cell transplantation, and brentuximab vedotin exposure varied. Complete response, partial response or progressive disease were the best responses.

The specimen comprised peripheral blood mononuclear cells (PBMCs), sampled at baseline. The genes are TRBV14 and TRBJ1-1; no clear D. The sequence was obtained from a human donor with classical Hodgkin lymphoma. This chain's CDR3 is CASSRGRTTEAFF. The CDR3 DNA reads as TGTGCCAGCAGCCGGGGTAGGACGACTGAAGCTTTCTTT.